These T cell receptor beta chains were read from a single sample in a study of cytomegalovirus exposure and HLA in healthy donors. Sequencing was performed with immunoSEQ multiplex PCR; in TCRdb, only in-frame clones are kept and a portion is missing. Here the sample spans around 150,000 clones, about four fifths being singletons. Specimen: PBMCs. The receptors were sampled from a man aged 25-40 years in good health. Each CDR3 is given with its conserved first and last residue. The D gene is left open where the match is weak. Clone size is stated in some rows and not others, as once, few, many or a class when expanded.

len: 15
v_gene: TRBV7-6
j_gene: TRBJ2-3
abundance: .
d_gene: TRBD2
CDR3nt: TGTGCCAGCAGCCGCGGGAGTGGGAGGACAGATACGCAGTATTTT
CDR3aa: CASSRGSGRTDTQYF

len: 17
v_gene: TRBV28
j_gene: TRBJ2-7
abundance: .
d_gene: TRBD1
CDR3nt: TGTGCCAGCAGTGGGGATAATCGGGACAGGGTTGTCCACGAGCAGTACTTC
CDR3aa: CASSGDNRDRVVHEQYF

len: 16
v_gene: TRBV2
j_gene: TRBJ2-7
abundance: .
d_gene: TRBD2
CDR3nt: TGTGCCAGCACTAAAAGCGGGGGGCCTGGGAGTTACGAGCAGTACTTC
CDR3aa: CASTKSGGPGSYEQYF

len: 13
v_gene: TRBV6-1
j_gene: TRBJ1-2
abundance: .
d_gene: .
CDR3nt: TGTGCCAGCACCGACGTAGGACTGTATGGCTACACCTTC
CDR3aa: CASTDVGLYGYTF

len: 14
v_gene: TRBV5-6
j_gene: TRBJ2-1
abundance: .
d_gene: .
CDR3nt: TGTGCCAGCAGCTTGGACAGCTCCTACAATGAGCAGTTCTTC
CDR3aa: CASSLDSSYNEQFF

len: 17
v_gene: TRBV10-2
j_gene: TRBJ2-3
abundance: .
d_gene: .
CDR3nt: TGCGCCAGCAGTGATTCCGTCCAGGGTTGGCGAGGATATACGCAGTATTTT
CDR3aa: CASSDSVQGWRGYTQYF

len: 11
v_gene: TRBV5-1
j_gene: TRBJ2-1
abundance: .
d_gene: .
CDR3nt: TGCGCCAGCAGCAGGACTAATGAGCAGTTCTTC
CDR3aa: CASSRTNEQFF

len: 14
v_gene: TRBV30
j_gene: TRBJ2-7
abundance: .
d_gene: TRBD2
CDR3nt: TGTGCCTGGACCCGGGGGGGAATAGTACTCGAGCAGTACTTC
CDR3aa: CAWTRGGIVLEQYF

len: 16
v_gene: TRBV28
j_gene: TRBJ2-7
abundance: .
d_gene: TRBD2
CDR3nt: TGTGCCAGCAGTTTACGGCCTAGCGGGTGGGCCTACGAGCAGTACTTC
CDR3aa: CASSLRPSGWAYEQYF

len: 13
v_gene: TRBV7-2
j_gene: TRBJ2-7
abundance: .
d_gene: .
CDR3nt: TGTGCCAGCAGCTTAGGATCAAACTACGAGCAGCACTTC
CDR3aa: CASSLGSNYEQHF

len: 13
v_gene: TRBV7-2
j_gene: TRBJ1-2
abundance: .
d_gene: .
CDR3nt: TGTGCCAGCAGCTCAGGATGGAACTATGGCTACACCTTC
CDR3aa: CASSSGWNYGYTF

len: 14
v_gene: TRBV15
j_gene: TRBJ1-5
abundance: .
d_gene: .
CDR3nt: TGTGCCACCAGCAGGACAGATAGCAATCAGCCCCAGCATTTT
CDR3aa: CATSRTDSNQPQHF

len: 17
v_gene: TRBV30
j_gene: TRBJ1-6
abundance: once
d_gene: .
CDR3nt: TGTGCCTGGAGTGCCGGGTGGGGTCAGGGCCCGGATTCACCCCTCCACTTT
CDR3aa: CAWSAGWGQGPDSPLHF

len: 15
v_gene: TRBV7-2
j_gene: TRBJ1-1
abundance: .
d_gene: TRBD1
CDR3nt: TGTGCCAGCAGCGCCAGACAGGGGGCTGATACTGAAGCTTTTTTT
CDR3aa: CASSARQGADTEAFF

len: 13
v_gene: TRBV10-3
j_gene: TRBJ2-7
abundance: .
d_gene: .
CDR3nt: TGTGCCATCAGTGAACCTAGCGTAAACGAGCAGTACTTC
CDR3aa: CAISEPSVNEQYF

len: 11
v_gene: TRBV5-6
j_gene: TRBJ2-1
abundance: .
d_gene: .
CDR3nt: TGTGCCAGCAGCTTAGGAGACTCCCGGTTCTTC
CDR3aa: CASSLGDSRFF

len: 15
v_gene: TRBV7-8
j_gene: TRBJ2-1
abundance: .
d_gene: TRBD2
CDR3nt: TGTGCCAGCAGCTTAAGGCAGCGGGAGAATGATGAGCAGTTCTTC
CDR3aa: CASSLRQRENDEQFF

len: 13
v_gene: TRBV7-2
j_gene: TRBJ2-5
abundance: .
d_gene: .
CDR3nt: TGTGCCAGCATCCCGAGATTAGTTGAGACCCAGTACTTC
CDR3aa: CASIPRLVETQYF

len: 15
v_gene: TRBV27
j_gene: TRBJ2-1
abundance: .
d_gene: .
CDR3nt: TGTGCCAGCAGTTTAGGGCTCCCACGCGTCGATGAGCAGTTCTTC
CDR3aa: CASSLGLPRVDEQFF

len: 12
v_gene: TRBV28
j_gene: TRBJ2-1
abundance: .
d_gene: .
CDR3nt: TGTGCCAGCAGTTCCCTTAGCGATGAGCAGTTCTTC
CDR3aa: CASSSLSDEQFF

len: 12
v_gene: TRBV7-2
j_gene: TRBJ1-2
abundance: .
d_gene: .
CDR3nt: TGTGCCAGCAGCTTTGGCGGGTATGGCTACACCTTC
CDR3aa: CASSFGGYGYTF

len: 15
v_gene: TRBV6-6
j_gene: TRBJ1-1
abundance: .
d_gene: TRBD1
CDR3nt: TGTGCCAGCAGTTCCCAGGGGGGCCCTAACACTGAAGCTTTCTTT
CDR3aa: CASSSQGGPNTEAFF

len: 15
v_gene: TRBV11-2
j_gene: TRBJ2-3
abundance: .
d_gene: .
CDR3nt: TGTGCCAGCAGCTTAGATCTTCGACACACAGATACGCAGTATTTT
CDR3aa: CASSLDLRHTDTQYF

len: 15
v_gene: TRBV19
j_gene: TRBJ1-5
abundance: .
d_gene: TRBD1
CDR3nt: TGTGCCAGCGGACAGGGGCGATGGAGCAATCAGCCCCAGCATTTT
CDR3aa: CASGQGRWSNQPQHF

len: 13
v_gene: TRBV23-1
j_gene: TRBJ2-5
abundance: .
d_gene: .
CDR3nt: TGCGCCAGCAGTCACCCGGGGAAAGAGACCCAGTACTTC
CDR3aa: CASSHPGKETQYF

len: 14
v_gene: TRBV28
j_gene: TRBJ2-2
abundance: .
d_gene: TRBD2
CDR3nt: TGTGCCAGCAGTTTGGGGGGGGACACCGGGGAGCTGTTTTTT
CDR3aa: CASSLGGDTGELFF

len: 20
v_gene: TRBV19
j_gene: TRBJ2-4
abundance: few
d_gene: TRBD2
CDR3nt: TGTGCCAGTAGTCCCGGGAGGGCCCGGGGGAGAAGCTTAGCCAAAAACATTCAGTACTTC
CDR3aa: CASSPGRARGRSLAKNIQYF

len: 18
v_gene: TRBV6-1
j_gene: TRBJ2-7
abundance: .
d_gene: .
CDR3nt: TGTGCCAGCAGTGAGGGACGGGGGGCTCACACAAAAGCCTACGAGCAGTACTTC
CDR3aa: CASSEGRGAHTKAYEQYF

len: 12
v_gene: TRBV5-1
j_gene: TRBJ2-7
abundance: .
d_gene: .
CDR3nt: TGCGCCAGCAGCTTGGGGGCGTACGAGCAGTACTTC
CDR3aa: CASSLGAYEQYF

len: 13
v_gene: TRBV7-6
j_gene: TRBJ2-7
abundance: .
d_gene: .
CDR3nt: TGTGCCAGCAGCCAGGACAGTCCCTACGAGCAGTACTTC
CDR3aa: CASSQDSPYEQYF

len: 14
v_gene: TRBV5-6
j_gene: TRBJ2-7
abundance: .
d_gene: .
CDR3nt: TGTGCCAGCAGCTTGGTCGGGGGTGTCTACGAGCAGTACTTC
CDR3aa: CASSLVGGVYEQYF

len: 15
v_gene: TRBV7-6
j_gene: TRBJ2-1
abundance: .
d_gene: TRBD2
CDR3nt: TGTGCCAGCAGCTACCGACTAGCTGCGGTCAATGAGCAGTTCTTC
CDR3aa: CASSYRLAAVNEQFF

len: 14
v_gene: TRBV6-5
j_gene: TRBJ1-5
abundance: .
d_gene: .
CDR3nt: TGTGCCAGCGGGGGCGGGGGTAGCAATCAGCCCCAGCATTTT
CDR3aa: CASGGGGSNQPQHF